These T cell receptor beta chains were read from a single sample in a study of blood T cell repertoires in COVID-19. Using immunoSEQ multiplex PCR, the repertoire was profiled, and TCRdb retains in-frame clones only, with some absent. This sample has over 150,000 clones, with 84% found just once. The sample taken for sequencing was peripheral blood. The receptors come from a man younger than 35 with active or convalescent COVID-19. Each CDR3 is given with its conserved first and last residue. D genes are given only for firm matches. For some rows the clone size is stated as once, few or many, or as a class when expanded; others skip it.

cdr3_length | j_call | v_call | clone_size | d_call | cdr3_aa | cdr3_nt
14 | TRBJ1-1 | TRBV15 | . | TRBD1 | CATERDRGGTEAFF | TGTGCCACTGAGAGGGACAGGGGAGGAACTGAAGCTTTCTTT
14 | TRBJ2-3 | TRBV9 | . | . | CASSVDGGTDTQYF | TGTGCCAGCAGCGTAGACGGAGGGACAGATACGCAGTATTTT
13 | TRBJ2-5 | TRBV4-1 | . | . | CASSQSERETQYF | TGCGCCAGCAGCCAATCGGAGAGGGAGACCCAGTACTTC
14 | TRBJ2-1 | TRBV14 | . | . | CASSQVYSDNEQFF | TGTGCCAGCAGCCAAGTTTACTCGGACAATGAGCAGTTCTTC
17 | TRBJ2-6 | TRBV11-2 | once | . | CASSTGTSFSGANVLTF | TGTGCCAGCAGCACAGGGACATCTTTCTCTGGGGCCAACGTCCTGACTTTC
16 | TRBJ2-1 | TRBV4-2 | . | . | CASSQESRLAYNEQFF | TGTGCCAGCAGCCAAGAATCTCGACTAGCCTACAATGAGCAGTTCTTC
18 | TRBJ2-1 | TRBV11-2 | . | TRBD2 | CASSLGRRTSYLLNEQFF | TGTGCCAGCAGCTTAGGGCGACGGACTAGCTACTTACTGAATGAGCAGTTCTTC
19 | TRBJ2-7 | TRBV7-9 | few | TRBD2 | CASSLGAGVMVSPLYEQYF | TGTGCCAGCAGCTTAGGGGCGGGAGTGATGGTCTCTCCCCTCTACGAGCAGTACTTC
16 | TRBJ1-4 | TRBV4-3 | once | TRBD1 | CASSQGYRGSNEKLFF | TGCGCCAGCAGCCAGGGATACAGGGGGTCTAATGAAAAACTGTTTTTT
17 | TRBJ1-6 | TRBV19 | . | . | CASTINSGGRFNSPLHF | TGTGCCAGTACCATCAACAGCGGAGGACGATTTAATTCACCCCTCCACTTT
14 | TRBJ1-3 | TRBV3-1/TRBV3-2 | . | . | CASSHSSGGNTIYF | TGTGCCAGCAGCCACTCTAGCGGGGGAAACACCATATATTTT
15 | TRBJ2-7 | TRBV9 | . | . | CASSVEGHPSYEQYF | TGTGCCAGCAGCGTAGAGGGGCACCCCTCCTACGAGCAGTACTTC
13 | TRBJ2-6 | TRBV19 | . | . | CASIRSGANVLTF | TGTGCCAGTATCCGTTCTGGGGCCAACGTCCTGACTTTC
15 | TRBJ1-1 | TRBV9 | . | . | CASSPQNRLNTEAFF | TGTGCCAGCAGCCCACAGAACAGGTTGAACACTGAAGCTTTCTTT
14 | TRBJ1-2 | TRBV29-1 | . | . | CSVEAGRSNYGYTF | TGCAGCGTTGAAGCAGGCAGATCAAACTATGGCTACACCTTC
19 | TRBJ2-5 | TRBV5-1 | . | . | CASSFWTGTSGGTQETQYF | TGCGCCAGCAGCTTCTGGACAGGAACCAGCGGGGGCACACAAGAGACCCAGTACTTC
13 | TRBJ1-6 | TRBV30 | . | . | CAWSEGLNSPLHF | TGTGCCTGGAGTGAGGGGCTTAATTCACCCCTCCACTTT
17 | TRBJ2-1 | TRBV28 | . | TRBD1 | CASSLLRDRGFHNEQFF | TGTGCCAGCAGTCTTCTCCGGGACAGGGGCTTTCACAATGAGCAGTTCTTC
16 | TRBJ1-4 | TRBV29-1 | . | TRBD1 | CSVIGQGGATNEKLFF | TGCAGCGTTATCGGACAGGGAGGCGCAACTAATGAAAAACTGTTTTTT
13 | TRBJ1-6 | TRBV28 | . | . | CASSLWGGSPLHF | TGTGCCAGCAGTTTATGGGGGGGGTCACCCCTCCACTTT
14 | TRBJ2-3 | TRBV7-9 | . | . | CASSSTGNTDTQYF | TGTGCCAGCAGCTCCACCGGGAACACAGATACGCAGTATTTT
16 | TRBJ2-7 | TRBV18 | . | TRBD2 | CASSPGGLTSSYEQYF | TGTGCCAGCTCACCGGGGGGACTAACTAGTAGCTACGAGCAGTACTTC
16 | TRBJ1-4 | TRBV18 | . | TRBD1 | CASSRIPRDRGEKLFF | TGTGCCAGCTCACGCATACCCCGGGACAGGGGTGAAAAACTGTTTTTT
16 | TRBJ2-7 | TRBV28 | . | . | CASRIIAAGGPYEQYF | TGTGCCAGCAGAATAATCGCCGCCGGGGGGCCCTACGAGCAGTACTTC
12 | TRBJ2-1 | TRBV29-1 | . | . | CSVEETGNEQFF | TGCAGCGTTGAAGAAACGGGCAATGAGCAGTTCTTC